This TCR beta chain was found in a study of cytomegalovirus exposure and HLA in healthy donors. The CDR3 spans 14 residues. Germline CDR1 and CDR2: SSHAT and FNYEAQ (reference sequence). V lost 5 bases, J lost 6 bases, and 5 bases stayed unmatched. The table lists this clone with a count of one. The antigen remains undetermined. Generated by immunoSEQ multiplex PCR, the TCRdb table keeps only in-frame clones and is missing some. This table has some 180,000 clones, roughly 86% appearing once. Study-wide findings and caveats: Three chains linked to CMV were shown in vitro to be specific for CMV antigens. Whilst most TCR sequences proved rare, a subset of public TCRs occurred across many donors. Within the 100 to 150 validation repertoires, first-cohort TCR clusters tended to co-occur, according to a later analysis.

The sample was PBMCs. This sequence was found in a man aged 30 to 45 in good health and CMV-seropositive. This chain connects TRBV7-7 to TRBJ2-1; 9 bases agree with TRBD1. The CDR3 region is CASSPLTGGNEQFF. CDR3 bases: TGTGCCAGCAGCCCCTTGACAGGGGGCAATGAGCAGTTCTTC. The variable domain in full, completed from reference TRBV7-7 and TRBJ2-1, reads GAGVSQSPRYKVTKRGQDVTLRCDPISSHATLYWYQQALGQGPEFLTYFNYEAQPDKSGLPSDRFSAERPEGSISTLTIQRTEQRDSAMYRCASSPLTGGNEQFFGPGTRLTVL.